This T cell receptor (beta chain) was documented in a study of PD-L1 blockade in urothelial cancer. Study at large: Earlier, patients had received 0 to 3 chemotherapy regimens.

The method was immunoSEQ multiplex PCR; TCRdb's version includes in-frame clones alone and lacks a portion of them. The data contain 29,000 or so clones, approximately 80% of them seen just once; the ten biggest clones take up 2.5% to 3%. The germline CDR1 and CDR2 sequences are SQVTM and ANQGSEA. The length of the CDR3 is 13 residues. J lost 4 bases, V lost 6 bases, and 5 bases had no gene match. Time point noted: peripheral blood 6 weeks after treatment start. A total of 1 to 8 samples per patient were collected pretreatment and on-treatment. The specimen comprised PBMCs, sampled around atezolizumab (anti-PD-L1) treatment. This sequence originates from a man aged 65 to 85 with urothelial cancer. The chain employs TRBV29-1 and TRBJ2-3, with 9 bases aligning to TRBD2. CDR3 in amino acids: CSVHSGSPDTQYF. In DNA form, the CDR3 reads TGCAGCGTACATAGCGGGAGCCCAGATACGCAGTATTTT.